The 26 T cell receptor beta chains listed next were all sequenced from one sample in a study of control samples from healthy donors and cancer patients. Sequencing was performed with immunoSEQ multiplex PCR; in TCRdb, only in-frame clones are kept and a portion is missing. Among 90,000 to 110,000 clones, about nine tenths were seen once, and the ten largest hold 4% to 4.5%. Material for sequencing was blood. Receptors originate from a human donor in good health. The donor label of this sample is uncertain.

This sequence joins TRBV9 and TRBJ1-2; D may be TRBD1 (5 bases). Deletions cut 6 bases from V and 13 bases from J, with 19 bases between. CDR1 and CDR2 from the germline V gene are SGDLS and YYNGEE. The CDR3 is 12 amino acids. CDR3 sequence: CASNLMTGVFTF. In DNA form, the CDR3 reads TGTGCCAGCAATCTAATGACGGGGGTTTTCACCTTC.

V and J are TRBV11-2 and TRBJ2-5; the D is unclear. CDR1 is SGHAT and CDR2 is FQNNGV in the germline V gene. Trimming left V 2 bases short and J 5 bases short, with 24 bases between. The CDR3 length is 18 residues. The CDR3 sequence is CASSLFSGTGRAGETQYF. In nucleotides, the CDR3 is TGTGCCAGCAGCTTATTTTCTGGTACGGGTCGTGCCGGGGAGACCCAGTACTTC.

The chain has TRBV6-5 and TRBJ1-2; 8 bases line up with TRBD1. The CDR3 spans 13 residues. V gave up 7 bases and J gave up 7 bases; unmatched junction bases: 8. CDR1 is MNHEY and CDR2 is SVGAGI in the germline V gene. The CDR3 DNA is TGTGCCAGCAACCACCCCGGGACAGGTGGCTACACCTTC. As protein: CASNHPGTGGYTF.

The CDR3 DNA reads as TGTGCCAGCAGCGCCATGGGGACTGAAGCTTTCTTT. Its protein product is CASSAMGTEAFF. This sequence joins TRBV14 and TRBJ1-1; D gene unclear. CDR1 is SGHDN and CDR2 is FVKESK in the germline V gene. Trimming stripped 5 bases from V and 5 bases from J, with 9 bases between. The CDR3 covers 12 residues. Together with reference TRBV14 and TRBJ1-1, the CDR3 gives the full variable domain: EAGVTQFPSHSVIEKGQTVTLRCDPISGHDNLYWYRRVMGKEIKFLLHFVKESKQDESGMPNNRFLAERTGGTYSTLKVQPAELEDSGVYFCASSAMGTEAFFGQGTRLTVV.

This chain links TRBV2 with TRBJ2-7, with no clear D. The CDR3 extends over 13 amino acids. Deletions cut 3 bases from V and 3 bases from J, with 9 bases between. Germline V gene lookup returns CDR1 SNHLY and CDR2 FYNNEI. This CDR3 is CASSDPSHYEQYF. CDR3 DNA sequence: TGTGCCAGCAGTGACCCTTCCCACTACGAGCAGTACTTC. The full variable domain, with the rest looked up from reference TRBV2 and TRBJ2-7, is EPEVTQTPSHQVTQMGQEVILRCVPISNHLYFYWYRQILGQKVEFLVSFYNNEISEKSEIFDDQFSVERPDGSNFTLKIRSTKLEDSAMYFCASSDPSHYEQYFGPGTRLTVT.

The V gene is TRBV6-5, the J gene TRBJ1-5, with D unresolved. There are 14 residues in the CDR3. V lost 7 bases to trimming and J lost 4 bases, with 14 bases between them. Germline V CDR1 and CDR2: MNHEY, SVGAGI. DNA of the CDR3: TGTGCCAGCATCTCAAGGGCCGCAAATCAGCCCCAGCATTTT. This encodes CASISRAANQPQHF.

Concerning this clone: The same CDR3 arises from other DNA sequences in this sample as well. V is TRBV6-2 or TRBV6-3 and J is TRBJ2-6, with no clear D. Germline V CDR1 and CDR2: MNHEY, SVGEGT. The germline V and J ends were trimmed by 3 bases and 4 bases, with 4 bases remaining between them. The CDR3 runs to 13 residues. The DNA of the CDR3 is TGTGCCAGCAGTTATTCGGGGGCCAACGTCCTGACTTTC. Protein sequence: CASSYSGANVLTF.

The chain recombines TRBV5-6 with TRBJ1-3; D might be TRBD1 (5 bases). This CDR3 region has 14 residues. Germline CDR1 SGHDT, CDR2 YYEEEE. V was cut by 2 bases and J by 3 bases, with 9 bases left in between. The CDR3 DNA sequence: TGTGCCAGCAGCTTTCCAGGGAATGGAAACACCATATATTTT. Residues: CASSFPGNGNTIYF.

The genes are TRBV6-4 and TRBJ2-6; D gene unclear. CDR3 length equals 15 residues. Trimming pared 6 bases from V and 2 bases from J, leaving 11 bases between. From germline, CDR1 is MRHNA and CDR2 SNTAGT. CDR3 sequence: CASSPEGPGANVLTF. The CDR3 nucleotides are TGTGCCAGCAGCCCGGAAGGACCTGGGGCCAACGTCCTGACTTTC.

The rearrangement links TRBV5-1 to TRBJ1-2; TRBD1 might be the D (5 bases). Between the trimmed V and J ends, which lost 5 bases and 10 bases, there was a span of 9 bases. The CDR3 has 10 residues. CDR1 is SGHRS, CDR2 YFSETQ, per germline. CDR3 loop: CASSWGDYTF. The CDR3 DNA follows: TGCGCCAGCAGTTGGGGCGACTACACCTTC.

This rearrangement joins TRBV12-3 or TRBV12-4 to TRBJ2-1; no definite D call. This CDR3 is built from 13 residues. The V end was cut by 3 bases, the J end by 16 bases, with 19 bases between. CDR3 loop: CASSLGMASRAFF. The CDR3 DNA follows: TGTGCCAGCAGTTTGGGAATGGCCTCCCGGGCCTTCTTC.

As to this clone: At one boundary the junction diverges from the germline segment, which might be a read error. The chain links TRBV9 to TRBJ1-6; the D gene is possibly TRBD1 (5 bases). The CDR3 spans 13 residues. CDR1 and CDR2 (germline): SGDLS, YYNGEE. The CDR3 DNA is TGTGCCGGCAGCGAGACAGTTAATTCACCCCTCCACTTT. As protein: CAGSETVNSPLHF.

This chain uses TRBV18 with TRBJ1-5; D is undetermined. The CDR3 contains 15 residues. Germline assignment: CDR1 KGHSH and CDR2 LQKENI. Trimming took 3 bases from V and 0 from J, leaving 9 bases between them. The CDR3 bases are TGTGCCAGCTCACCGAACGCAATTAGCAATCAGCCCCAGCATTTT. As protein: CASSPNAISNQPQHF.

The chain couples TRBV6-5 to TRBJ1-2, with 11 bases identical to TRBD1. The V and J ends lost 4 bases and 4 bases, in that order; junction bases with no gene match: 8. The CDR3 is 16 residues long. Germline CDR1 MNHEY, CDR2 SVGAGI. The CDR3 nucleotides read TGTGCCAGCAGTTCCGGACAGGGGGCGCGCGTCTATGGCTACACCTTC. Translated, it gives CASSSGQGARVYGYTF.

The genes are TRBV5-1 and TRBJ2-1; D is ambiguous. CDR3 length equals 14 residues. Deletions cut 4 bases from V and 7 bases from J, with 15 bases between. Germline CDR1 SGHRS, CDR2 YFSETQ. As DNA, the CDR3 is TGCGCCAGCAGCAAGGGCCAGAGCTCGAATGAGCAGTTCTTC. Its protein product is CASSKGQSSNEQFF.

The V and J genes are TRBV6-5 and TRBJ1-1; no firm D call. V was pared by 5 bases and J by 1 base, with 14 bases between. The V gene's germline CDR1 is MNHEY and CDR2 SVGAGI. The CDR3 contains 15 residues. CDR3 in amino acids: CASSRRTDGNTEAFF. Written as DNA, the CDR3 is TGTGCCAGCAGTCGGAGGACGGATGGGAACACTGAAGCTTTCTTT.

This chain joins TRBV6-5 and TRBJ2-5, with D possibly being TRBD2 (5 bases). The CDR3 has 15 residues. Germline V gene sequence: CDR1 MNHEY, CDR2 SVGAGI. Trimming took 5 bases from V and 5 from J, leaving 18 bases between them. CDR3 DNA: TGTGCCAGCAGTCCCGTTGATTTGGGCGGGGAGACCCAGTACTTC. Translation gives CASSPVDLGGETQYF.

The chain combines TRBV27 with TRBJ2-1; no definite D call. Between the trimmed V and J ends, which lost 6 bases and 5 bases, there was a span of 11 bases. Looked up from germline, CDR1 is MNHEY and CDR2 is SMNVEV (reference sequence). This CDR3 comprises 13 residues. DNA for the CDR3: TGTGCCAGCAGCCCAACAGTGAACAATGAGCAGTTCTTC. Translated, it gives CASSPTVNNEQFF.

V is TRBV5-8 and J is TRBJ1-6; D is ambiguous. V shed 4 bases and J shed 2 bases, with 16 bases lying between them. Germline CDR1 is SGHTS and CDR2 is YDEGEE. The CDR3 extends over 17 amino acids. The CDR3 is CASSARTSDAYNSPLHF. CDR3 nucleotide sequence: TGTGCCAGCAGCGCACGGACGTCGGACGCCTATAATTCACCCCTCCACTTT.

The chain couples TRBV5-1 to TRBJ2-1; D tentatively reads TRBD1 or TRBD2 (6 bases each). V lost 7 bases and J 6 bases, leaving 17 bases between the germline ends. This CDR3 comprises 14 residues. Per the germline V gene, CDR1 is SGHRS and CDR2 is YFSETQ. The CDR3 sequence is CASAGLGGFNEQFF. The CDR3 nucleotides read TGCGCCAGCGCCGGCTTGGGGGGCTTCAATGAGCAGTTCTTC.

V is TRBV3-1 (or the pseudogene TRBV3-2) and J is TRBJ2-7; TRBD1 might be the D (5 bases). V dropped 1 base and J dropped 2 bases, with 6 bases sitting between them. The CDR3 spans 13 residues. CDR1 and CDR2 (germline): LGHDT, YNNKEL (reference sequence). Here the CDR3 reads CASSQGQTYEQYF. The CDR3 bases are TGTGCCAGCAGCCAAGGACAGACCTACGAGCAGTACTTC.

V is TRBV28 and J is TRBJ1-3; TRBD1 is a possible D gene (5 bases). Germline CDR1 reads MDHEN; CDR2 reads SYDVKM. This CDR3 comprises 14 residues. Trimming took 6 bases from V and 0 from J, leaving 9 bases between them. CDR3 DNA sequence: TGTGCCAGCAGGGGACCGTTCTCTGGAAACACCATATATTTT. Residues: CASRGPFSGNTIYF. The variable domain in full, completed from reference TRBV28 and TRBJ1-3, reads DVKVTQSSRYLVKRTGEKVFLECVQDMDHENMFWYRQDPGLGLRLIYFSYDVKMKEKGDIPEGYSVSREKKERFSLILESASTNQTSMYLCASRGPFSGNTIYFGEGSWLTVV.

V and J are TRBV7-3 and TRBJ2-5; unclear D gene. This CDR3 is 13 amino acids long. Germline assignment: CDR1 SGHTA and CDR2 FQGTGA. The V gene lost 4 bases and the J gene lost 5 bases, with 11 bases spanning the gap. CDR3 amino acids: CASSSTPLETQYF. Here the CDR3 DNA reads TGTGCCAGCAGCTCCACTCCTCTGGAGACCCAGTACTTC.

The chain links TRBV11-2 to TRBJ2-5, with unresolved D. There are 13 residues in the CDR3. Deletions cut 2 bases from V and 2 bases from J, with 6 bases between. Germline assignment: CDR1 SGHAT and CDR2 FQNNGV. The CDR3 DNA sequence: TGTGCCAGCAGCTTATCTATACAAGAGACCCAGTACTTC. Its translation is CASSLSIQETQYF.

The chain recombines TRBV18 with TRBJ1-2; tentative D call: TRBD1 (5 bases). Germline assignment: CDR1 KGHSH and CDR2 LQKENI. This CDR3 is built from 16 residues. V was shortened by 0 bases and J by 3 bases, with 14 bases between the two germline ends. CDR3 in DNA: TGTGCCAGCTCACCACCAGGACGGACATCGGACTATGGCTACACCTTC. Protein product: CASSPPGRTSDYGYTF.

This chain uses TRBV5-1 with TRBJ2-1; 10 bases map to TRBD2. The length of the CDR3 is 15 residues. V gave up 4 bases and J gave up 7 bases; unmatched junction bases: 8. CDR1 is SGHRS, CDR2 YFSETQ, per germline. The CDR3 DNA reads TGCGCCAGCAGCCCGGTCAGCGGGGGGGCAAATGAGCAGTTCTTC. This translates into CASSPVSGGANEQFF.